Listed below are T cell receptor beta chains from one sample, sequenced in a study of T cell responses to AZD1222 COVID-19 vaccine. This table comes from immunoSEQ multiplex PCR, and its TCRdb copy is limited to in-frame clones, with some not included. Of roughly 110,000 clones listed, more than 75% are singletons. Source: peripheral blood, taken on day 0 of AZD1222 vaccination. Receptors originate from an adult in good health. CDR3s include the opening cysteine and the closing phenylalanine or tryptophan.

>TRBJ2-5|TRBV5-4
CASSFEASGRETQYF
>TRBJ2-1|TRBV5-1
CASSLTTLPRDEQFF
>TRBJ2-1|TRBV11-3
CASSGLLADIIREQFF
>TRBJ2-4|TRBV5-6
CASSSSNFGGAKNIQYF
>TRBJ2-2|TRBV6-2/TRBV6-3
CASSIYPLRGGGTGELFF
>TRBJ2-7|TRBV29-1
CSVGQGSYEQYF
>TRBJ1-2|TRBV4-1
CASSQTSRTANYGYTF
>TRBJ1-2|TRBV7-9
CASSFDRDYGYTF
>TRBJ2-4|TRBV25-1
CASSDSTHGAKNIQYF
>TRBJ2-5|TRBV28
CATWGVVEETQYF
>TRBJ2-7|TRBV29-1
CSVGSGTVTEQYF
>TRBJ2-1|TRBV24-1
CATSDWTSGSSYNEQFF
>TRBJ2-3|TRBV9
CASSVGPSEDTQYF
>TRBJ2-1|TRBV4-2
CASSQGNSGSEQFF
>TRBJ2-7|TRBV11-2
CASSLRGSYEQYF
>TRBJ2-3|TRBV10-3
CAISEVAAGVIADTQYF
>TRBJ2-2|TRBV11-2
CASSIRADTGELFF
>TRBJ1-1|TRBV19
CASNPRGGTEAFF
>TRBJ2-7|TRBV5-4
CASSPLGLDEQYF
>TRBJ2-1|TRBV7-9
CASHQAREQFF
>TRBJ1-4|TRBV2
CASSGQGVTNEKLFF
>TRBJ2-4|TRBV7-2
CASRPGEGIGNIQYF
>TRBJ2-7|TRBV11-2
CASSLGQGAGKFSYEQYF
>TRBJ1-6|TRBV6-6
CASTLIQPNSPLHF
>TRBJ1-3|TRBV6-6
CASSSPTESGNTIYF
>TRBJ2-1|TRBV19
CASRERAYNEQFF
>TRBJ1-6|TRBV12-3/TRBV12-4
CASSRNSPPLHF
>TRBJ1-6|TRBV11-1
CASSFQGTSPLHF
>TRBJ1-5|TRBV6-5
CASRTRQFNQPQHF